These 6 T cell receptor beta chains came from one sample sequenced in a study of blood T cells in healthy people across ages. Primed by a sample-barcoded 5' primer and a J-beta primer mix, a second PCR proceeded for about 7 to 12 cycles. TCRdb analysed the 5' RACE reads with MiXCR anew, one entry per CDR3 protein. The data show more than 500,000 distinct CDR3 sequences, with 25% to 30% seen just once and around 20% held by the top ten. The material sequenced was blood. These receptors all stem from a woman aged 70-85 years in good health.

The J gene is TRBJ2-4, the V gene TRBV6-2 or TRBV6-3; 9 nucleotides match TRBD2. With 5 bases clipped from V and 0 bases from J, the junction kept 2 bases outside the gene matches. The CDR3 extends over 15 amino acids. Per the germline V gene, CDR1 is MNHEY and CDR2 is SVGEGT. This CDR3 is CASSIAGEAKNIQYF. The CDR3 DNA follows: TGTGCCAGCAGTATAGCGGGGGAAGCCAAAAACATTCAGTACTTC.

The CDR3 protein is CASSQDPPSASYNEQFF. The CDR3 DNA is TGCGCCAGCAGCCAAGACCCACCCAGCGCCTCCTACAATGAGCAGTTCTTC. This chain joins TRBV4-3 and TRBJ2-1, with D unclear. Trimming removed 0 bases at V and 0 bases at J, with 12 bases between. Germline CDR1 and CDR2: LGHNA and YSLEER. The CDR3 consists of 17 residues.

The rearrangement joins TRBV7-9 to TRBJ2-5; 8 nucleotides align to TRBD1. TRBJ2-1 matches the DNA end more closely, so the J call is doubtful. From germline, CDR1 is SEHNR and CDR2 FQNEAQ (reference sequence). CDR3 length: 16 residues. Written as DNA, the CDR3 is TGTGCCAGCAGCTTACCTTCAGGGGGCGCGGACAATGAGCAGTTCTTC. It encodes CASSLPSGGADNEQFF.

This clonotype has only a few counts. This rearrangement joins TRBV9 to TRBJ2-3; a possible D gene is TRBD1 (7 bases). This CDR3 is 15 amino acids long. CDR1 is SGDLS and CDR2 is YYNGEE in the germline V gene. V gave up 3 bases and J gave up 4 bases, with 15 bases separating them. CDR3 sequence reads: CASSAPQGGPDTQYF. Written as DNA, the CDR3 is TGTGCCAGCAGCGCACCTCAGGGGGGCCCAGATACGCAGTATTTT.

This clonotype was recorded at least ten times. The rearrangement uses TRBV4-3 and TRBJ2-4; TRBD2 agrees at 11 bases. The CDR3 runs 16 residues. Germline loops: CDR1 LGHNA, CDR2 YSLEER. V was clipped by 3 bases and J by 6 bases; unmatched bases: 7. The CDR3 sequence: CASSQRLAGTVNIQYF. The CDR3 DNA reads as TGCGCCAGCAGCCAGAGACTAGCGGGGACCGTAAACATTCAGTACTTC.

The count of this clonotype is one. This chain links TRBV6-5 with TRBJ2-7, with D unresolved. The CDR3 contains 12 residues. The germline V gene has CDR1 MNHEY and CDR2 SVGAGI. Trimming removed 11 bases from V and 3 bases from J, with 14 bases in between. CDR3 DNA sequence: TGTGCCGCTGGGCAGTATAGCTACGAGCAGTACTTC. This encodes CAAGQYSYEQYF.